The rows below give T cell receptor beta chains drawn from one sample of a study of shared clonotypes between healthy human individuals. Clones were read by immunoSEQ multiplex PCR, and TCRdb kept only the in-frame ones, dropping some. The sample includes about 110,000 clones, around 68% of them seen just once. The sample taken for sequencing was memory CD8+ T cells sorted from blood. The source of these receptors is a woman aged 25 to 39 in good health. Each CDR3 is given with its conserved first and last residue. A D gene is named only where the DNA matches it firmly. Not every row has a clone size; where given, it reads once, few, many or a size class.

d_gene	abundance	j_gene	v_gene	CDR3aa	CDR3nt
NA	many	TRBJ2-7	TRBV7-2	CASSRRLSAEQYF	TGTGCCAGCAGCCGTCGACTGAGTGCGGAGCAGTACTTC
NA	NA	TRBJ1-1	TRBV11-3	CASSARRAF	TGTGCCAGCAGCGCTCGACGGGCCTTT
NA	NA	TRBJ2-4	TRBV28	CASRGPSGKNIQYF	TGTGCCAGCAGGGGCCCTTCAGGCAAAAACATTCAGTACTTC
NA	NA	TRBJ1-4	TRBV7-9	CASSLFDSATNEKLFF	TGTGCCAGCAGTTTATTCGACAGTGCAACTAATGAAAAACTGTTTTTT
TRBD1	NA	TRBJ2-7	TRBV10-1	CASGTELYEQYF	TGCGCCAGCGGGACAGAACTATACGAGCAGTACTTC
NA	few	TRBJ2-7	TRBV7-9	CASSEVHYEQYF	TGTGCCAGCAGCGAAGTCCACTACGAGCAGTACTTC
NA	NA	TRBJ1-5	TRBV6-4	CASSYLFRASNQPQHF	TGTGCCAGCAGTTACTTATTTCGGGCCAGCAATCAGCCCCAGCATTTT
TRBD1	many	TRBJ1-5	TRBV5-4	CASSSTGSGNQPQHF	TGTGCCAGCAGCTCGACAGGGTCAGGCAATCAGCCCCAGCATTTT
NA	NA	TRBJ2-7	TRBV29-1	CSVEGQEPYEQYF	TGCAGCGTTGAAGGGCAGGAACCCTACGAGCAGTACTTC
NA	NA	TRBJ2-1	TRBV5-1	CASGPGGYSYNEQFF	TGCGCCAGCGGCCCAGGAGGGTATTCCTACAATGAGCAGTTCTTC
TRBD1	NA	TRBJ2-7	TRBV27	CASSLEKAGQGAYEQYF	TGTGCCAGCAGTCTGGAAAAAGCGGGACAGGGAGCCTACGAGCAGTACTTC
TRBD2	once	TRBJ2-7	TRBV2	CATSRTSGPYEQYF	TGTGCCACCTCCCGGACTAGCGGACCCTACGAGCAGTACTTC
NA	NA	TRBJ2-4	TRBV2	CASSAAAAKNIQYF	TGTGCCAGCAGTGCGGCGGCAGCCAAAAACATTCAGTACTTC
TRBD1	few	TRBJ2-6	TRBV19	CASSIGQGSSGANVLTF	TGTGCCAGTAGTATCGGACAGGGGAGCTCTGGGGCCAACGTCCTGACTTTC
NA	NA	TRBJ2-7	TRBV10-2	CASSEGTYYEQYF	TGCGCCAGCAGTGAAGGCACCTACTACGAGCAGTACTTC
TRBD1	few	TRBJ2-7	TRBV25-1	CASSGGGQGGSYEQYF	TGTGCCAGCAGTGGAGGAGGACAGGGTGGGTCCTACGAGCAGTACTTC
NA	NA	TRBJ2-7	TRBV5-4	CAWGSPSLTYEQYF	TGTGCCTGGGGTAGCCCTAGCCTTACCTACGAGCAGTACTTC
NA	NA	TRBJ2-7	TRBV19	CASSGQGPIYEQYF	TGTGCCAGTAGTGGGCAGGGTCCGATCTACGAGCAGTACTTC
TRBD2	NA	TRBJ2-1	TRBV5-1	CASSLESASGFYNEQFF	TGCGCCAGCAGCTTGGAGTCGGCTAGCGGGTTCTACAATGAGCAGTTCTTC
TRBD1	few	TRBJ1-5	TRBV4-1	CASSYDRGSQPQHF	TGCGCCAGCAGCTACGACAGGGGATCTCAGCCCCAGCATTTT
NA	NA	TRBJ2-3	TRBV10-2	CASGKGDTQYF	TGCGCCAGCGGCAAGGGAGATACGCAGTATTTT
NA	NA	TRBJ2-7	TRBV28	CASSSSPWIKGTYEQYF	TGTGCCAGCAGTTCCTCACCTTGGATAAAGGGTACCTACGAGCAGTACTTC
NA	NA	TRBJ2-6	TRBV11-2	CASSLDPSRTGANVLTF	TGTGCCAGCAGCTTAGATCCCTCCAGGACTGGGGCCAACGTCCTGACTTTC
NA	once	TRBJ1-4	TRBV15	CATSRDYDGYHNEKLFF	TGTGCCACCAGCAGAGATTACGACGGATATCATAATGAAAAACTGTTTTTT
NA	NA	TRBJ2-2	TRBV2	CASSYTVSAGELFF	TGTGCCAGCAGTTATACTGTTTCAGCCGGGGAGCTGTTTTTT
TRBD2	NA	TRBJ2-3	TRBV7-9	CASSLTSGSTDTQYF	TGTGCCAGCAGCTTGACTAGCGGGAGCACAGATACGCAGTATTTT
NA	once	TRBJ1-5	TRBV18	CASSRGANQPQHF	TGTGCCAGCTCACGTGGGGCGAATCAGCCCCAGCATTTT
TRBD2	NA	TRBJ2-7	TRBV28	CASSHLGLAGVPRGSYEQYF	TGTGCCAGCAGCCACTTGGGACTAGCGGGCGTCCCGCGCGGGTCCTACGAGCAGTACTTC
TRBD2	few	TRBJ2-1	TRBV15	CATSIATGGSYNEQFF	TGTGCCACCAGCATCGCCACGGGAGGATCCTACAATGAGCAGTTCTTC
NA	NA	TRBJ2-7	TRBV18	CASSPEHSYEQYF	TGTGCCAGCTCACCAGAGCATTCCTACGAGCAGTACTTC
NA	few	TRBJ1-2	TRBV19	CASSMRNYGYTF	TGTGCCAGTAGTATGCGAAACTATGGCTACACCTTC
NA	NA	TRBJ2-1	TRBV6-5	CASSPNSGVGNEQFF	TGTGCCAGCAGCCCCAACTCAGGGGTGGGCAATGAGCAGTTCTTC
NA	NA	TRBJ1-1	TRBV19	CASSISTNTEAFF	TGTGCCAGTAGTATCTCCACGAACACTGAAGCTTTCTTT
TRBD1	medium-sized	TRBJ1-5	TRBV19	CASSILDRVGQPQHF	TGTGCCAGTAGTATTCTCGACAGGGTGGGTCAGCCCCAGCATTTT
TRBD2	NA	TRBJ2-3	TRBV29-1	CSVAGTSGTSTDTQYF	TGCAGCGTTGCCGGGACTAGCGGGACTAGCACAGATACGCAGTATTTT
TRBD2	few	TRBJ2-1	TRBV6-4	CASGQSAGEGGHNEQFF	TGTGCCAGCGGTCAATCAGCGGGAGAGGGAGGTCACAATGAGCAGTTCTTC
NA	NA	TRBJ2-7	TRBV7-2	CASSWTVRPYEQYF	TGTGCCAGCAGCTGGACAGTTCGCCCCTACGAGCAGTACTTC
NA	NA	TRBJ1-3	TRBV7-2	CASSLTGSNTIYF	TGTGCCAGCAGCTTAACAGGGAGCAACACCATATATTTT